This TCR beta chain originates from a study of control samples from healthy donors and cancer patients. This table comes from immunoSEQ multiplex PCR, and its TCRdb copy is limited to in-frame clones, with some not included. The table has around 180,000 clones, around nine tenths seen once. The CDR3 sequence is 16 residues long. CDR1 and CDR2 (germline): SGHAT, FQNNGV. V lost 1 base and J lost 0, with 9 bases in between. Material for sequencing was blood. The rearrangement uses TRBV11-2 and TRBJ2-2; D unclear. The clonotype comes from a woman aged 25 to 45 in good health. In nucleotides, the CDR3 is TGTGCCAGCAGCTTAGGACGGACGTCGAACACCGGGGAGCTGTTTTTT. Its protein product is CASSLGRTSNTGELFF.